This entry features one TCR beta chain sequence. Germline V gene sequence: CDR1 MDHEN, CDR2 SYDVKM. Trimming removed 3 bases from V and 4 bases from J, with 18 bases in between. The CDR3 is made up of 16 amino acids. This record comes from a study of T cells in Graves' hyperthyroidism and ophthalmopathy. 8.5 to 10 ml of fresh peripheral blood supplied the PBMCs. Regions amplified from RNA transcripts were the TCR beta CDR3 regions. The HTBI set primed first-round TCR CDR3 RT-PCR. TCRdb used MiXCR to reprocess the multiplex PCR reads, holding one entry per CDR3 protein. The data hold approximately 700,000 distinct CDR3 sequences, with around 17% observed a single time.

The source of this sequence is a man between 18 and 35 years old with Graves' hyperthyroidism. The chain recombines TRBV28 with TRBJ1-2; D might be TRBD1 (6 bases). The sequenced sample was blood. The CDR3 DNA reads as TGTGCCAGCAGTTTTTCTCCGGGACACGGTCCCTATGGCTACACCTTC. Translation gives CASSFSPGHGPYGYTF.